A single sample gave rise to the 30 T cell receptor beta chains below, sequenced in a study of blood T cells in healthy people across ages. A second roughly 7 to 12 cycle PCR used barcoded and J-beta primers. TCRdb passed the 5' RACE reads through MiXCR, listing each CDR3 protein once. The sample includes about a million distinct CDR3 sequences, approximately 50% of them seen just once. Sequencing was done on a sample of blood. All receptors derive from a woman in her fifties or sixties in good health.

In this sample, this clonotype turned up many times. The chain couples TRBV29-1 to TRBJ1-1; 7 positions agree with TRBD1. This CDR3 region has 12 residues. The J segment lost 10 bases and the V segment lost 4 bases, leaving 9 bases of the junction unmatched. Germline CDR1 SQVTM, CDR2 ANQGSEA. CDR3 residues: CSVGQGSAGAFF. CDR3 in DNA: TGCAGCGTTGGACAGGGATCAGCTGGAGCTTTCTTT.

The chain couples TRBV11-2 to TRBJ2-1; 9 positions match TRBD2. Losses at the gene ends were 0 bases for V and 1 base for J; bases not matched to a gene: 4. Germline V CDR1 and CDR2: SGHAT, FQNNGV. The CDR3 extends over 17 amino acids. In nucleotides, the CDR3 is TGTGCCAGCAGCTTAGATCGGAGCGGGAGGTCCTACAATGAGCAGTTCTTC. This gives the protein CASSLDRSGRSYNEQFF.

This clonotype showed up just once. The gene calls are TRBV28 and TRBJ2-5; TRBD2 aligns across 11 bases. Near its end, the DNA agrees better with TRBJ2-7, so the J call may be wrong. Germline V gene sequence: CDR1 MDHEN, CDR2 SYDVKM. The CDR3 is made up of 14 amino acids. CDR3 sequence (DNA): TGTGCCTCCGGGGTAGCGGGAGGGTGGTACGAGCAGTACTTC. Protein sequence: CASGVAGGWYEQYF.

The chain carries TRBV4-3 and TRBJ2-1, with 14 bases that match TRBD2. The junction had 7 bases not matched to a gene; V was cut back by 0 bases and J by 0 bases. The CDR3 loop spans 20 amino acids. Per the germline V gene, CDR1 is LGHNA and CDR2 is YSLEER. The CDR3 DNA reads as TGCGCCAGCAGCCAAGAGTGGGGACTAGCGGGAGATCGCTCCTACAATGAGCAGTTCTTC. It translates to CASSQEWGLAGDRSYNEQFF.

CDR3: CASSPMTSSGNEQFF. The CDR3 nucleotides are TGTGCCAGCAGTCCCATGACTAGTTCAGGCAATGAGCAGTTCTTC. V gene TRBV6-2 or TRBV6-3 combines with J gene TRBJ2-1; the D gene is possibly TRBD2 (6 bases). The V and J ends lost 5 bases and 6 bases respectively, with 17 bases between them. This CDR3 is 15 amino acids long. Looked up from germline, CDR1 is MNHEY and CDR2 is SVGEGT.

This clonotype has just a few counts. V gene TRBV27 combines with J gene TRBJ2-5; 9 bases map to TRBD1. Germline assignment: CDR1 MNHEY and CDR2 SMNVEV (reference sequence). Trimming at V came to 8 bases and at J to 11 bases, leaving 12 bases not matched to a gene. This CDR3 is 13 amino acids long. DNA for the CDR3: TGTGCCAGCCGTTGGACAGGGGACCGGGAGCAGTACTTC. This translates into CASRWTGDREQYF.

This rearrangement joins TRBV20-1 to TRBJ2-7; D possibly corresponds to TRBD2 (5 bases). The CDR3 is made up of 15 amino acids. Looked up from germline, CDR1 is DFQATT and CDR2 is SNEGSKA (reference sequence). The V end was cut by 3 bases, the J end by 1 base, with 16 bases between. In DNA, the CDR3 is TGCAGTGCTAGGCCACTCCGGGATCCTTCCTACGAGCAGTACTTC. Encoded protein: CSARPLRDPSYEQYF.

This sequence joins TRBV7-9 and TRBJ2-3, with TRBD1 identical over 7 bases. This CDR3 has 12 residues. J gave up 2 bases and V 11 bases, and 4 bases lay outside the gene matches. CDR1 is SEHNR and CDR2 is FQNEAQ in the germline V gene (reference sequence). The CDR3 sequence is CAVGQVTDTQYF. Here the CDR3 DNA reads TGTGCCGTAGGACAGGTCACAGATACGCAGTATTTT.

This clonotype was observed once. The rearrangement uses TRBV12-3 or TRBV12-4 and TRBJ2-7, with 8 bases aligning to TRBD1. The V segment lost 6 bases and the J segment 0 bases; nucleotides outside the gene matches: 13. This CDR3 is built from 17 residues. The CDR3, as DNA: TGTGCCAGCAGCCCAGGGCAGGGGGCACCTCTCTCCTACGAGCAGTACTTC. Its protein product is CASSPGQGAPLSYEQYF.

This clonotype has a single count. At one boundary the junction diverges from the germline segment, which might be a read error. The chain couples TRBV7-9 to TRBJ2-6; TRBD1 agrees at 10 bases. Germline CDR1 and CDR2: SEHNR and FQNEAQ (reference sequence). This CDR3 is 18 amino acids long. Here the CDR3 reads CASSWTGGQFSGANVPTF. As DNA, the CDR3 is TGTGCCAGCAGCTGGACAGGGGGACAATTCTCTGGGGCCAACGTCCCGACTTTC.

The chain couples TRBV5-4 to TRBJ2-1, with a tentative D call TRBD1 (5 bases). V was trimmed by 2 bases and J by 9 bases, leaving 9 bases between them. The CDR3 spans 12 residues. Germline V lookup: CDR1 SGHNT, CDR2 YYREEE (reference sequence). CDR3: CASSLPRGEQFF. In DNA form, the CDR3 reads TGTGCCAGCAGCTTACCTAGGGGTGAGCAGTTCTTC.

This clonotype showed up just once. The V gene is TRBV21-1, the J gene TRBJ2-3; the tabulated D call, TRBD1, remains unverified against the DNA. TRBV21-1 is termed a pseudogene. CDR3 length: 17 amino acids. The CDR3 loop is CASSKACAGECVDTQYF. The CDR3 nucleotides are TGTGCCAGCAGCAAAGCTTGCGCGGGCGAGTGCGTAGATACGCAGTATTTT.

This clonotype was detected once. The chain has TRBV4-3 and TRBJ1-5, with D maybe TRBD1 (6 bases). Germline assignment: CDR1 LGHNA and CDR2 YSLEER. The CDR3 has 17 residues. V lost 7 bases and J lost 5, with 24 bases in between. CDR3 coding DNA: TGCGCCAGCACTACAAGTTATTCCGGGGCAGGGGATCAGCCCCAGCATTTT. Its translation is CASTTSYSGAGDQPQHF.

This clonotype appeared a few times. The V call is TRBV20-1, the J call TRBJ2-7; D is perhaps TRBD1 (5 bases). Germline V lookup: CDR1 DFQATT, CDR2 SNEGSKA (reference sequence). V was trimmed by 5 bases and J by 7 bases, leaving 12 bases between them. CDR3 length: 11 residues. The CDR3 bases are TGCAGTGCTGGACAACTTCGGGAGCAGTACTTC. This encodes CSAGQLREQYF.

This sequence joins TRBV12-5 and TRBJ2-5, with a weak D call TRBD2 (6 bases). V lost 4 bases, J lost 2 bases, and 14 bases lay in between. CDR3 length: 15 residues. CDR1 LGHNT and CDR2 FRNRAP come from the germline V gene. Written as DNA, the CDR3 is TGTGCTAGTGGTTCGGGGGAAGTACAACAAGAGACCCAGTACTTC. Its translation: CASGSGEVQQETQYF.

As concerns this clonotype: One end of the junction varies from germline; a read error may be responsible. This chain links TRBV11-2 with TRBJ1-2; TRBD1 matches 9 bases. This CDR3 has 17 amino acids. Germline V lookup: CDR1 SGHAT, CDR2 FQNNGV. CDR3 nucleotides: TGTACCAGCAGCTTAGATCTAATGGGGACAGGGACCTATGGCTACACCTTC. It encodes CTSSLDLMGTGTYGYTF.

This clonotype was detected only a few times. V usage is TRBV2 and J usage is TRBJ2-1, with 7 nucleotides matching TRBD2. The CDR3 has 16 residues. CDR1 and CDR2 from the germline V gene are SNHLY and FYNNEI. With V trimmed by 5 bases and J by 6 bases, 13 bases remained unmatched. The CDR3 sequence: CASSFTEREAFNEQFF. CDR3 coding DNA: TGTGCCAGCAGTTTTACCGAGCGGGAAGCCTTCAATGAGCAGTTCTTC.

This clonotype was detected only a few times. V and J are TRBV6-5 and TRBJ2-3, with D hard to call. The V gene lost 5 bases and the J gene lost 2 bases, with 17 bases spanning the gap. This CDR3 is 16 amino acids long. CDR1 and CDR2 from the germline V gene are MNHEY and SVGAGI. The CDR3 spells CASSNLGAVNTDTQYF. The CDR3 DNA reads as TGTGCCAGCAGTAACCTCGGCGCGGTAAACACAGATACGCAGTATTTT.

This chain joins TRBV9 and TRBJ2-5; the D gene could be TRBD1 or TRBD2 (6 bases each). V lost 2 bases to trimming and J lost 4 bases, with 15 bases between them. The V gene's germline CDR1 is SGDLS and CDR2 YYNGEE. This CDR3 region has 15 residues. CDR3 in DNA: TGTGCCAGCAGCGTGATGGGACTGGGGGCAGAGACCCAGTACTTC. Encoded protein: CASSVMGLGAETQYF.

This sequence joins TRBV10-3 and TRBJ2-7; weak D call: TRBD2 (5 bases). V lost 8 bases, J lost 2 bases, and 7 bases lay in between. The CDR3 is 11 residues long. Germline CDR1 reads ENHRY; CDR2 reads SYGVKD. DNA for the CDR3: TGTGCCATCCGGGGTGCCTACGAGCAGTACTTC. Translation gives CAIRGAYEQYF.

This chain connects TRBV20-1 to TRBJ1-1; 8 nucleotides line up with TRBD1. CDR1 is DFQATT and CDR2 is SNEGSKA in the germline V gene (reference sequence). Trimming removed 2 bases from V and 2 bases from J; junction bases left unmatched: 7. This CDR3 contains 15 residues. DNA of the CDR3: TGCAGTGCTAGACAAACAGGGGGAATAAACACTGAAGCTTTCTTT. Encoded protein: CSARQTGGINTEAFF.

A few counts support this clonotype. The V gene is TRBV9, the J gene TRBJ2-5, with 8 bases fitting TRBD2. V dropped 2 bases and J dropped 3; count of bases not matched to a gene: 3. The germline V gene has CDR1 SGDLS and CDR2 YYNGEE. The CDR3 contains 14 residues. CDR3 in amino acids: CASSVGTREETQYF. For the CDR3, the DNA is TGTGCCAGCAGCGTCGGGACTAGGGAAGAGACCCAGTACTTC. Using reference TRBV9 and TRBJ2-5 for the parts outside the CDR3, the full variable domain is DSGVTQTPKHLITATGQRVTLRCSPRSGDLSVYWYQQSLDQGLQFLIQYYNGEERAKGNILERFSAQQFPDLHSELNLSSLELGDSALYFCASSVGTREETQYFGPGTRLLVL.

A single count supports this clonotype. In DNA form, the CDR3 reads TGCAGTGCTCCCTTATACCGGGACAGGTTCTTC. The encoded protein is CSAPLYRDRFF. This sequence joins TRBV20-1 and TRBJ2-1, with 7 bases identical to TRBD1. The length of the CDR3 is 11 residues. With 5 bases clipped from V and 15 bases from J, the junction kept 10 bases outside the gene matches. CDR1 DFQATT and CDR2 SNEGSKA come from the germline V gene (reference sequence).

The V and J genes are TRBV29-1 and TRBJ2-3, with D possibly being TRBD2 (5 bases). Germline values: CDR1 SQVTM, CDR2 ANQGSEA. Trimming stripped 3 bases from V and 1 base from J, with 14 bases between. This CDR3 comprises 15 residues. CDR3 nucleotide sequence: TGCAGCGTTGAGGGCGGGTCGTATGGCACAGATACGCAGTATTTT. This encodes CSVEGGSYGTDTQYF.

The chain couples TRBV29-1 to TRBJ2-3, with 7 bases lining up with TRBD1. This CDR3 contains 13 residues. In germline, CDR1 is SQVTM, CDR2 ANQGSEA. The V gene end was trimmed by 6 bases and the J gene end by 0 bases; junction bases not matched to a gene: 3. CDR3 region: CSVSQGSTDTQYF. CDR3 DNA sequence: TGCAGCGTCTCACAGGGGAGCACAGATACGCAGTATTTT.

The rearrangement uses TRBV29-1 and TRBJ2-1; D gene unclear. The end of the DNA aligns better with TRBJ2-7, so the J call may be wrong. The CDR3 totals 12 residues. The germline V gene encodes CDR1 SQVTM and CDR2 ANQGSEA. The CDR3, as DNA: TGCAGCGCAATTTTCTTATACAATGAGCAGTACTTC. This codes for CSAIFLYNEQYF.

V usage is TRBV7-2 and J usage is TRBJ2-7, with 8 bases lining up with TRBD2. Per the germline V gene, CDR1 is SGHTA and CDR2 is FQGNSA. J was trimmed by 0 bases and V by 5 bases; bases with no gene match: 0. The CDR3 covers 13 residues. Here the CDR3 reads CASSGTSSYEQYF. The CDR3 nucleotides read TGTGCCAGCAGCGGGACTAGCTCCTACGAGCAGTACTTC.

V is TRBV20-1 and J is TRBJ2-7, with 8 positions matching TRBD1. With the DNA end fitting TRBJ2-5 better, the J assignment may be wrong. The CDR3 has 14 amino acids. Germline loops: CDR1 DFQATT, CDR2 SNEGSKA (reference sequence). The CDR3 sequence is CSARDADRVRTQYF. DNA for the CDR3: TGCAGTGCTAGAGATGCGGACAGGGTCAGGACCCAGTACTTC.

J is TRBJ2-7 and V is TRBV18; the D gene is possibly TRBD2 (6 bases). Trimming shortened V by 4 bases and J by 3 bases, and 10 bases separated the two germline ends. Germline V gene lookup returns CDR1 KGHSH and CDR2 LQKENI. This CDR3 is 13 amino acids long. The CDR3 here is CASSLTSIYEQYF. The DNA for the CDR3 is TGTGCCAGCTCACTGACTAGTATCTACGAGCAGTACTTC.

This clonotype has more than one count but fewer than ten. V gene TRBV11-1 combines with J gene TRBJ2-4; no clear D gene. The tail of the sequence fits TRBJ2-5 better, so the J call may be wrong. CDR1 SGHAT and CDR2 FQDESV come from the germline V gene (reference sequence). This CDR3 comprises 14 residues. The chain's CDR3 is CASSKTVEKETQYF. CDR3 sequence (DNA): TGTGCCAGCAGCAAGACGGTCGAAAAAGAGACCCAGTACTTC.